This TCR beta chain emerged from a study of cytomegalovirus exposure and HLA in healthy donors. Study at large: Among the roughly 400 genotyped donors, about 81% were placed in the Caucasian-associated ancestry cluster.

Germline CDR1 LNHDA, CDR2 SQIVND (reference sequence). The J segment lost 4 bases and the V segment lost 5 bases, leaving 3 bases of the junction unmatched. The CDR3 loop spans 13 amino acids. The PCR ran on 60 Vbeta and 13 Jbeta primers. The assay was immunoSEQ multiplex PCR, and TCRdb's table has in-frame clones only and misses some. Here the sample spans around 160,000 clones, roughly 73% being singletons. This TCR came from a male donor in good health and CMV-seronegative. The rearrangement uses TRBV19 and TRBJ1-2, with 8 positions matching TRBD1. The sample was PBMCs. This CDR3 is CASSRQGSYGYTF. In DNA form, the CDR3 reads TGTGCCAGTAGTCGACAGGGGAGCTATGGCTACACCTTC.